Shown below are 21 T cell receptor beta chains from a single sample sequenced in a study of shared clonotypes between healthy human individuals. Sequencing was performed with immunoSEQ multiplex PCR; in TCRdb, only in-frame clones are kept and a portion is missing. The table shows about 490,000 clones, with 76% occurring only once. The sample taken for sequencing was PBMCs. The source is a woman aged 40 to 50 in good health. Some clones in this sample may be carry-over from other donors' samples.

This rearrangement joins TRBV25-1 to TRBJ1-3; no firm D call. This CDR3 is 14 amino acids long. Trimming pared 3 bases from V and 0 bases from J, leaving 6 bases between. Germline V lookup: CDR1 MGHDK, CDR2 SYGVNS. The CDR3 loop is CASSDRDSGNTIYF. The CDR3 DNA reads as TGTGCCAGCAGTGATCGCGACTCTGGAAACACCATATATTTT.

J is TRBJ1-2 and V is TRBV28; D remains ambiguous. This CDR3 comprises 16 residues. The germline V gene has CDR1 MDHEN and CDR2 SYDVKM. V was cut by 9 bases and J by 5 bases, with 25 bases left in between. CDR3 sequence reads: CASTPHTNGYRYGYTF. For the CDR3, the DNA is TGTGCCAGTACACCCCACACGAATGGGTATCGTTATGGCTACACCTTC.

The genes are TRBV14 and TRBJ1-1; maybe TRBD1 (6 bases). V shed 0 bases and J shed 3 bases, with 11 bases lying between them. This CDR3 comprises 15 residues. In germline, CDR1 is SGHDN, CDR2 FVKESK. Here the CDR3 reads CASSQDWGADTEAFF. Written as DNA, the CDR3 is TGTGCCAGCAGCCAAGATTGGGGGGCCGACACTGAAGCTTTCTTT.

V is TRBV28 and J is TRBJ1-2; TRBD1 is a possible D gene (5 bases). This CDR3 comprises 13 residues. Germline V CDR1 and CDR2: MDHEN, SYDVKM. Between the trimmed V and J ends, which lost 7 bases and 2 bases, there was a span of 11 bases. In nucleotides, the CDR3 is TGTGCCAGCACTGGCAGGGACAACTATGGCTACACCTTC. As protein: CASTGRDNYGYTF.

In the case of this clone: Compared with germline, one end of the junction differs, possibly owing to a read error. The CDR3 here is CASSVPQGGVKTEAFF. In DNA, the CDR3 is TGTGCCAGTAGTGTTCCACAGGGAGGGGTGAAAACTGAAGCTTTCTTT. The rearrangement links TRBV19 to TRBJ1-1, with a possible D match to TRBD1 (6 bases). The CDR3 sequence is 16 residues long. In germline, CDR1 is LNHDA, CDR2 SQIVND (reference sequence). Variable domain in full (rest from reference TRBV19 and TRBJ1-1): DGGITQSPKYLFRKEGQNVTLSCEQNLNHDAMYWYRQDPGQGLRLIYYSQIVNDFQKGDIAEGYSVSREKKESFPLTVTSAQKNPTAFYLCASSVPQGGVKTEAFFGQGTRLTVV.

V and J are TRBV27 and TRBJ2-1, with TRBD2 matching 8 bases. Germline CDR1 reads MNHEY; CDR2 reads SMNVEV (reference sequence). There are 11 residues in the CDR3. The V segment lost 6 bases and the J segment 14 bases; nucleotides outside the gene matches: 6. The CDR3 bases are TGTGCCAGCAGCAAGAGCGGGAGTAAGTTCTTC. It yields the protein CASSKSGSKFF.

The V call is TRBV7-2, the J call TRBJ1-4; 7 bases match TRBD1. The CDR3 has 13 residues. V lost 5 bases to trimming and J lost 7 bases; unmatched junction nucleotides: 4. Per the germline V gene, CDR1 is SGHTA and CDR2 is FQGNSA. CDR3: CASSERQGEKLFF. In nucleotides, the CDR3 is TGTGCCAGCAGCGAACGACAGGGTGAAAAACTGTTTTTT. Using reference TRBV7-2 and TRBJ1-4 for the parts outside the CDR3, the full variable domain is GAGVSQSPSNKVTEKGKDVELRCDPISGHTALYWYRQSLGQGLEFLIYFQGNSAPDKSGLPSDRFSAERTGGSVSTLTIQRTQQEDSAVYLCASSERQGEKLFFGSGTQLSVL.

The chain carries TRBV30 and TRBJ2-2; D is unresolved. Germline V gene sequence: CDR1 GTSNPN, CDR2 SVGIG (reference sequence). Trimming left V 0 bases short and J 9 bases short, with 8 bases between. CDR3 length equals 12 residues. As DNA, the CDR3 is TGTGCCTGGAGTGTACGAAATTGGGAGCTGTTTTTT. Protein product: CAWSVRNWELFF.

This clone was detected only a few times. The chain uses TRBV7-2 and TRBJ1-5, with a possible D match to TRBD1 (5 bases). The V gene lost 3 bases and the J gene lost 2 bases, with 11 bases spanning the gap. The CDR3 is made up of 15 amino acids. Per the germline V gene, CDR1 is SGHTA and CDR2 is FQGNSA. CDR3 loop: CASSFRAGRNQPQHF. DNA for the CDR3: TGTGCCAGCAGCTTCAGGGCAGGTCGCAATCAGCCCCAGCATTTT.

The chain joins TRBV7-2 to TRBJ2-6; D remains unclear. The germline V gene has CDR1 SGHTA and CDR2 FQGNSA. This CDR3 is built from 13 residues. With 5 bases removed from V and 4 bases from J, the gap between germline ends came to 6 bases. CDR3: CASSLAGANVLTF. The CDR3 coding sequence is TGTGCCAGCAGCCTCGCCGGGGCCAACGTCCTGACTTTC.

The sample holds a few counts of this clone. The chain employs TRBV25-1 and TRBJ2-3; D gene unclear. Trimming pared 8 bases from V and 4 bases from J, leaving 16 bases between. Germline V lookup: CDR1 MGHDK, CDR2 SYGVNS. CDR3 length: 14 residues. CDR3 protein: CASGDPVQPDTQYF. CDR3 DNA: TGTGCCAGCGGAGACCCGGTTCAACCAGATACGCAGTATTTT.

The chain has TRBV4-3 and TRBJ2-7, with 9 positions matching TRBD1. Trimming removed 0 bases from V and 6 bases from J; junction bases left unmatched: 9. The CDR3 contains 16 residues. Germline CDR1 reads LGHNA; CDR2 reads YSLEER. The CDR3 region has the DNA TGCGCCAGCAGCCAAGATCTCGGGACAGGGTGGGGCGAGCAGTACTTC. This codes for CASSQDLGTGWGEQYF.

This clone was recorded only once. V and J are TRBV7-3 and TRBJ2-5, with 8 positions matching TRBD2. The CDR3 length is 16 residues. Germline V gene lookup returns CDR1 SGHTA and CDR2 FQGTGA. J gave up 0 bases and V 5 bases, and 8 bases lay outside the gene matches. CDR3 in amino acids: CASSLGLARDQETQYF. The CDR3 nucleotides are TGTGCCAGCAGCCTCGGACTAGCTCGGGACCAAGAGACCCAGTACTTC. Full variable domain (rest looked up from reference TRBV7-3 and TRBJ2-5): GAGVSQTPSNKVTEKGKYVELRCDPISGHTALYWYRQSLGQGPEFLIYFQGTGAADDSGLPNDRFFAVRPEGSVSTLKIQRTERGDSAVYLCASSLGLARDQETQYFGPGTRLLVL.

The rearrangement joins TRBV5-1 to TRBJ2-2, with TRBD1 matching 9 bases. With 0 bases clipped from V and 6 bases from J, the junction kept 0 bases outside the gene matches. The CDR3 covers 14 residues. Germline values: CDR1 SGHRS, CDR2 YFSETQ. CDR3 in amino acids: CASSLGDRAGELFF. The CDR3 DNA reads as TGCGCCAGCAGCTTGGGGGACAGGGCCGGGGAGCTGTTTTTT.

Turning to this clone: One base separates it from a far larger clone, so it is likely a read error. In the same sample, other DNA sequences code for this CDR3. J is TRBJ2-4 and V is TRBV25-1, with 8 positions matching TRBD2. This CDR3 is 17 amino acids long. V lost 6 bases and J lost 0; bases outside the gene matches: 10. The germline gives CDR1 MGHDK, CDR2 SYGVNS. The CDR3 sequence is CASSGRVAGSAKNIQYF. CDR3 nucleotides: TGTGCCAGCAGCGGACGGGTAGCGGGATCAGCCAAAAACATTCAGTACTTC.

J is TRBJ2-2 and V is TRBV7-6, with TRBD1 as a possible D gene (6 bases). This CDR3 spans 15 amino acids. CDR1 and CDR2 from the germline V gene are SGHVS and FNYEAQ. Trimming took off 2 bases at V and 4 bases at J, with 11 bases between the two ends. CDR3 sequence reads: CASSLRTVGTGELFF. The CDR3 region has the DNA TGTGCCAGCAGCTTACGGACAGTAGGCACCGGGGAGCTGTTTTTT. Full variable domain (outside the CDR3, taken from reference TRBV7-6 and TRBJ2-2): GAGVSQSPRYKVTKRGQDVALRCDPISGHVSLYWYRQALGQGPEFLTYFNYEAQQDKSGLPNDRFSAERPEGSISTLTIQRTEQRDSAMYRCASSLRTVGTGELFFGEGSRLTVL.

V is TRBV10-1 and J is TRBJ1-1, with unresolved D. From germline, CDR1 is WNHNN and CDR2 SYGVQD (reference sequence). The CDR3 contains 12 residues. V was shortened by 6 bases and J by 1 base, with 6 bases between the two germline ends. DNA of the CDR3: TGCGCCAGCAGGGGAGAGAACACTGAAGCTTTCTTT. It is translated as CASRGENTEAFF.

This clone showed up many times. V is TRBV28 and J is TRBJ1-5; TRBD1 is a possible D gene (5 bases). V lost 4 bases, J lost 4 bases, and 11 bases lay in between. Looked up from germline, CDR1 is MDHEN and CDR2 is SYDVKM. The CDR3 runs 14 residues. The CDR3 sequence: CASSYGTENQPQHF. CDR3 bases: TGTGCCAGCAGTTACGGGACGGAGAATCAGCCCCAGCATTTT.

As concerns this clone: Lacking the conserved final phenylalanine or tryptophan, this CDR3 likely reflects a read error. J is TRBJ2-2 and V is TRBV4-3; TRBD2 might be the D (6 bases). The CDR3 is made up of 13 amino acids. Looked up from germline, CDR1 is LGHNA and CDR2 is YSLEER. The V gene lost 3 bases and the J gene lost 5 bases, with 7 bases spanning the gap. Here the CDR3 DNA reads TGCGCCAGCAGCCACCGGGGGACCGGGGAGCTGTTTTCT. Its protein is CASSHRGTGELFS.

The CDR3 DNA reads as TGTGCCAGCAGTTTGACCCCACCCGGGAGGGCCAGGGATGAGCAGTTCTTC. Translation: CASSLTPPGRARDEQFF. This chain joins TRBV28 and TRBJ2-1; 8 bases agree with TRBD2. Germline V lookup: CDR1 MDHEN, CDR2 SYDVKM. The CDR3 spans 17 residues. V gave up 3 bases and J gave up 8 bases; unmatched junction bases: 15.

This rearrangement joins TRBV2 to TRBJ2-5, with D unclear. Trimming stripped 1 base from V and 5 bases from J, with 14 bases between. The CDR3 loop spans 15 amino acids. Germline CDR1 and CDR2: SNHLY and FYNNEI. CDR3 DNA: TGTGCCAGCAGTGAAGGGAAGGGCCTTTTGGAGACCCAGTACTTC. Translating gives CASSEGKGLLETQYF.